The 32 T cell receptor beta chains below all came from one sample that was sequenced in a study of T cell responses to AZD1222 COVID-19 vaccine. Method: immunoSEQ multiplex PCR; TCRdb's copy keeps in-frame clones and lacks some. The table records under 70,000 clones, nearly 80% of them present only once. Sequenced here: peripheral blood, sampled 28 days after the second AZD1222 dose. The receptors here all came from an adult who received the AZD1222 COVID-19 vaccine.

The rearrangement joins TRBV19 to TRBJ1-5; D remains unclear. The CDR3 consists of 14 residues. The germline CDR1 and CDR2 sequences are LNHDA and SQIVND (reference sequence). Trimming shortened V by 9 bases and J by 1 base, and 13 bases separated the two germline ends. The CDR3 region is CASNSGGSNQPQHF. The CDR3 DNA follows: TGTGCCAGCAACAGCGGTGGGAGCAATCAGCCCCAGCATTTT.

The V gene is TRBV6-5, the J gene TRBJ1-6, with unresolved D. V was clipped by 0 bases and J by 8 bases, with 5 bases between them. CDR3 length: 13 amino acids. Germline V gene sequence: CDR1 MNHEY, CDR2 SVGAGI. CDR3 residues: CASSYSDDSPLHF. In DNA form, the CDR3 reads TGTGCCAGCAGTTACTCTGATGATTCACCCCTCCACTTT.

V and J are TRBV7-9 and TRBJ1-2; tentative D call: TRBD1 (6 bases). CDR1 SEHNR and CDR2 FQNEAQ come from the germline V gene (reference sequence). V was pared by 2 bases and J by 4 bases, with 14 bases between. CDR3 size: 15 residues. CDR3 amino acids: CASSLIGTTVYGYTF. CDR3 bases: TGTGCCAGCAGCTTAATCGGGACAACTGTCTATGGCTACACCTTC.

The chain links TRBV6-5 to TRBJ1-1, with D perhaps matching TRBD1 (6 bases). Germline V gene sequence: CDR1 MNHEY, CDR2 SVGAGI. Trimming pared 0 bases from V and 12 bases from J, leaving 14 bases between. This CDR3 has 13 residues. The CDR3 DNA reads TGTGCCAGCAGTTACTCGGAGGGGGGGGACACTTTCTTT. It encodes CASSYSEGGDTFF.

The CDR3 coding sequence is TGTGCCAGCAGCTTGACAGGGACATACGAGCAGTACTTC. Its protein product is CASSLTGTYEQYF. The rearrangement links TRBV7-9 to TRBJ2-7; TRBD1 aligns across 7 bases. CDR3 size: 13 residues. After removal of 3 bases from V and 4 bases from J, the junction contained 3 bases not matched to a gene. The germline CDR1 and CDR2 sequences are SEHNR and FQNEAQ (reference sequence).

This clone turned up a few times. The rearrangement uses TRBV6-5 and TRBJ2-2; no reliable D call. Germline V gives CDR1 MNHEY, CDR2 SVGAGI. CDR3 length equals 13 residues. V was cut by 2 bases and J by 7 bases, with 8 bases left in between. CDR3 bases: TGTGCCAGCAGTTACCCGGTGGGCGGGGAGCTGTTTTTT. It translates to CASSYPVGGELFF.

The genes are TRBV28 and TRBJ2-1; possible D gene TRBD2, 6 bases. The CDR3 is made up of 13 amino acids. V lost 2 bases to trimming and J lost 10 bases, with 12 bases between them. CDR1 MDHEN and CDR2 SYDVKM come from the germline V gene. The CDR3 protein is CASSLGGVGEQFF. CDR3 bases: TGTGCCAGCAGTTTAGGAGGGGTCGGCGAGCAGTTCTTC.

The rearrangement links TRBV4-1 to TRBJ2-5, with TRBD2 matching over 8 bases. The germline V gene has CDR1 MGHRA and CDR2 YSYEKL. Trimming took 1 base from V and 2 from J; bases not matched to a gene: 3. CDR3 length: 15 amino acids. CDR3 sequence (DNA): TGCGCCAGCAGCCAAGGGGGCGGGGGGCAAGAGACCCAGTACTTC. Translation: CASSQGGGGQETQYF.

This clone was picked up a small number of times. The chain uses TRBV5-6 and TRBJ2-7, with TRBD2 matching 12 bases. Germline V gene sequence: CDR1 SGHDT, CDR2 YYEEEE. With V trimmed by 1 base and J by 4 bases, 6 bases remained unmatched. The CDR3 extends over 16 amino acids. The CDR3 sequence: CASSLPSGRAQYEQYF. In DNA form, the CDR3 reads TGTGCCAGCAGCTTGCCTAGCGGGAGGGCCCAGTACGAGCAGTACTTC.

This clone has a handful of counts. The chain uses TRBV7-9 and TRBJ2-1, with 10 positions matching TRBD1. From germline, CDR1 is SEHNR and CDR2 FQNEAQ (reference sequence). The CDR3 is 15 amino acids. The ends lost 1 base at V and 8 bases at J; junction bases unmatched: 5. The CDR3 loop is CASSLVGTGVHEQFF. CDR3 coding DNA: TGTGCCAGCAGCTTAGTTGGGACAGGGGTCCATGAGCAGTTCTTC.

The chain is built from TRBV3-1 (or the pseudogene TRBV3-2) and TRBJ1-4; the D is unclear. Germline V gene data show CDR1 as LGHDT and CDR2 as YNNKEL (reference sequence). The CDR3 consists of 14 residues. V was cut by 2 bases and J by 5 bases, with 9 bases left in between. The CDR3 DNA sequence: TGTGCCAGCAGCCAATCAGACACAAATGAAAAACTGTTTTTT. Translation: CASSQSDTNEKLFF.

A single count supports this clone. The V gene is TRBV28, the J gene TRBJ1-3; D gene uncertain. The V end was cut by 4 bases, the J end by 0 bases, with 13 bases between. The CDR3 runs to 16 residues. Germline CDR1 and CDR2: MDHEN and SYDVKM. As DNA, the CDR3 is TGTGCCAGCAGTTCCTCGGGGTCCCTCTCTGGAAACACCATATATTTT. It specifies CASSSSGSLSGNTIYF.

The chain links TRBV4-1 to TRBJ1-2, with TRBD1 identical over 9 bases. The CDR3 covers 15 residues. J lost 7 bases, V lost 0 bases, and 6 bases had no gene match. Germline V lookup: CDR1 MGHRA, CDR2 YSYEKL. The CDR3 loop reads CASSQEGGQGGGYTF. For the CDR3, the DNA is TGCGCCAGCAGCCAAGAGGGGGGACAGGGAGGTGGCTACACCTTC.

V and J are TRBV6-2 or TRBV6-3 and TRBJ1-2; 8 bases fit TRBD1. Germline V gene lookup returns CDR1 MNHEY and CDR2 SVGEGT. Trimming cost V 1 base and J 4 bases; bases outside gene matches: 2. The CDR3 is 14 residues long. The CDR3 here is CASSYLTGAYGYTF. CDR3 nucleotide sequence: TGTGCCAGCAGTTACTTGACAGGGGCCTATGGCTACACCTTC.

This chain connects TRBV3-1 (or the pseudogene TRBV3-2) to TRBJ1-5; TRBD1 agrees at 7 bases. The CDR3 is made up of 14 amino acids. The germline V gene encodes CDR1 LGHDT and CDR2 YNNKEL (reference sequence). J was trimmed by 3 bases and V by 3 bases; bases with no gene match: 2. The CDR3 bases are TGTGCCAGCAGCCATGGACAGGCCAATCAGCCCCAGCATTTT. Translation gives CASSHGQANQPQHF.

The rearrangement links TRBV11-2 to TRBJ1-1; D not certain. The CDR3 consists of 13 residues. Germline CDR1 and CDR2: SGHAT and FQNNGV. V lost 1 base and J lost 5, with 8 bases in between. This CDR3 reads CASSLVQDTEAFF. The CDR3 nucleotides are TGTGCCAGCAGCTTAGTTCAGGATACTGAAGCTTTCTTT.

The rearrangement links TRBV19 to TRBJ2-2; TRBD2 aligns across 13 bases. The CDR3 is made up of 18 amino acids. The germline CDR1 and CDR2 sequences are LNHDA and SQIVND (reference sequence). V was clipped by 0 bases and J by 4 bases; unmatched bases: 5. CDR3 DNA sequence: TGTGCCAGTAGTATAGACCCGGGACTAGCGGGGAGCACCGGGGAGCTGTTTTTT. It translates to CASSIDPGLAGSTGELFF. Based on the CDR3 plus reference TRBV19 and TRBJ2-2, the full variable domain is DGGITQSPKYLFRKEGQNVTLSCEQNLNHDAMYWYRQDPGQGLRLIYYSQIVNDFQKGDIAEGYSVSREKKESFPLTVTSAQKNPTAFYLCASSIDPGLAGSTGELFFGEGSRLTVL.

This clone was counted a few times. V and J are TRBV5-4 and TRBJ2-1; D perhaps matches TRBD1 (5 bases). The germline CDR1 and CDR2 sequences are SGHNT and YYREEE (reference sequence). Deletions cut 2 bases from V and 5 bases from J, with 11 bases between. The CDR3 covers 14 residues. CDR3 DNA: TGTGCCAGCAGCTTCAGGGTTATCAACAATGAGCAGTTCTTC. Translating it yields CASSFRVINNEQFF. Full variable domain (remainder filled in from reference TRBV5-4 and TRBJ2-1): ETGVTQSPTHLIKTRGQQVTLRCSSQSGHNTVSWYQQALGQGPQFIFQYYREEENGRGNFPPRFSGLQFPNYSSELNVNALELDDSALYLCASSFRVINNEQFFGPGTRLTVL.

Only one count was recorded for this clone. V usage is TRBV4-2 and J usage is TRBJ1-5; D remains unclear. This CDR3 has 15 residues. Germline V gives CDR1 LGHNA, CDR2 YNFKEQ. V was clipped by 0 bases and J by 2 bases, with 8 bases between them. This chain's CDR3 is CASSQEGGRNQPQHF. The CDR3 region has the DNA TGTGCCAGCAGCCAAGAAGGAGGGCGCAATCAGCCCCAGCATTTT.

The chain is built from TRBV11-1 and TRBJ2-7; the D gene is possibly TRBD2 (5 bases). CDR3 size: 13 residues. V was clipped by 3 bases and J by 4 bases, with 10 bases between them. Germline V gene lookup returns CDR1 SGHAT and CDR2 FQDESV (reference sequence). As DNA, the CDR3 is TGTGCCAGCAGCTTCCAGGACTCATACGAGCAGTACTTC. Translation: CASSFQDSYEQYF.

This clone has only one observation. V and J are TRBV15 and TRBJ1-2; D uncertain. V lost 5 bases and J 7 bases, leaving 14 bases between the germline ends. CDR1 is LNHNV, CDR2 YYDKDF, per germline (reference sequence). CDR3 size: 13 residues. DNA of the CDR3: TGTGCCACCAGCGGACGTTACTTGGGTGGCTACACCTTC. This encodes CATSGRYLGGYTF. Complete variable domain (other parts from reference TRBV15 and TRBJ1-2): DAMVIQNPRYQVTQFGKPVTLSCSQTLNHNVMYWYQQKSSQAPKLLFHYYDKDFNNEADTPDNFQSRRPNTSFCFLDIRSPGLGDTAMYLCATSGRYLGGYTFGSGTRLTVV.

V usage is TRBV2 and J usage is TRBJ1-3; the D is unclear. There are 14 residues in the CDR3. Germline values: CDR1 SNHLY, CDR2 FYNNEI. V was pared by 4 bases and J by 3 bases, with 10 bases between. CDR3 loop: CASSAPEGGNTIYF. The DNA for the CDR3 is TGTGCCAGCAGTGCCCCTGAAGGTGGAAACACCATATATTTT. The whole variable domain, remainder taken from reference TRBV2 and TRBJ1-3, is EPEVTQTPSHQVTQMGQEVILRCVPISNHLYFYWYRQILGQKVEFLVSFYNNEISEKSEIFDDQFSVERPDGSNFTLKIRSTKLEDSAMYFCASSAPEGGNTIYFGEGSWLTVV.

The rearrangement joins TRBV4-2 to TRBJ1-1; D gene unclear. Germline lookup yields CDR1 LGHNA and CDR2 YNFKEQ. Trimming left V 3 bases short and J 0 bases short, with 8 bases between. This CDR3 has 14 residues. CDR3 coding DNA: TGTGCCAGCAGCCAGCAGGCGATGAACACTGAAGCTTTCTTT. Translation: CASSQQAMNTEAFF.

The chain couples TRBV20-1 to TRBJ2-2; D perhaps matches TRBD2 (5 bases). V shed 3 bases and J shed 6 bases, with 14 bases lying between them. Germline V gene lookup returns CDR1 DFQATT and CDR2 SNEGSKA (reference sequence). The CDR3 spans 14 residues. In DNA form, the CDR3 reads TGCAGTGCTAGTGAGCGAATCGGGGCCGGGGAGCTGTTTTTT. Translated: CSASERIGAGELFF.

This clone has just a few counts. The rearrangement links TRBV18 to TRBJ2-2, with 7 bases fitting TRBD1. This CDR3 has 16 residues. V was pared by 2 bases and J by 3 bases, with 6 bases of the junction left unmatched. Per germline, CDR1 KGHSH and CDR2 LQKENI. The CDR3 DNA reads as TGTGCCAGCTCACCAACACAGGGGAGTTACACCGGGGAGCTGTTTTTT. Translation: CASSPTQGSYTGELFF.

This chain links TRBV11-2 with TRBJ1-4; no definite D call. The germline V and J ends were trimmed by 3 bases and 0 bases, with 8 bases remaining between them. The CDR3 extends over 15 amino acids. Germline V lookup: CDR1 SGHAT, CDR2 FQNNGV. The chain's CDR3 is CASSFSHATNEKLFF. In DNA form, the CDR3 reads TGTGCCAGCAGCTTTTCGCATGCAACTAATGAAAAACTGTTTTTT.

This chain joins TRBV6-2 or TRBV6-3 and TRBJ1-2, with D perhaps TRBD1 (6 bases). Germline V CDR1 and CDR2: MNHEY, SVGEGT. V was trimmed by 5 bases and J by 7 bases, leaving 17 bases between them. There are 14 residues in the CDR3. CDR3 in amino acids: CASSLPYRVTGYTF. In DNA, the CDR3 is TGTGCCAGCAGTCTACCTTACAGGGTCACTGGCTACACCTTC.

The gene calls are TRBV28 and TRBJ2-1; TRBD2 matches at 9 bases. With V trimmed by 5 bases and J by 6 bases, 5 bases remained unmatched. Germline-derived CDR1 and CDR2 are MDHEN and SYDVKM. The CDR3 is 14 amino acids. The DNA of the CDR3 is TGTGCCAGCAGTGGCGGACTAGCGATCAATGAGCAGTTCTTC. Amino acid sequence: CASSGGLAINEQFF.

The chain employs TRBV6-4 and TRBJ2-3; TRBD2 matches at 9 bases. There are 16 residues in the CDR3. V dropped 3 bases and J dropped 2; count of bases not matched to a gene: 6. Per the germline V gene, CDR1 is MRHNA and CDR2 is SNTAGT. The CDR3 bases are TGTGCCAGCAGTGAACGGCCTAGCGGGACCACAGATACGCAGTATTTT. This sequence encodes CASSERPSGTTDTQYF.

This sequence joins TRBV28 and TRBJ1-2; D might be TRBD1 (5 bases). Per the germline V gene, CDR1 is MDHEN and CDR2 is SYDVKM. V lost 10 bases, J lost 3 bases, and 12 bases lay in between. The CDR3 is made up of 12 amino acids. CDR3 nucleotides: TGTGCCACAGCCGGGGCTTACTATGGCTACACCTTC. Its protein is CATAGAYYGYTF.

The CDR3 sequence: CASSFVGTNEKLFF. Here the CDR3 DNA reads TGTGCCAGCAGTTTCGTGGGCACTAATGAAAAACTGTTTTTT. The chain links TRBV28 to TRBJ1-4, with D unclear. Germline V gene lookup returns CDR1 MDHEN and CDR2 SYDVKM. The CDR3 covers 14 residues. V lost 3 bases and J 2 bases, leaving 7 bases between the germline ends.

This sequence joins TRBV19 and TRBJ2-7, with D unresolved. CDR1 LNHDA and CDR2 SQIVND come from the germline V gene (reference sequence). V was trimmed by 3 bases and J by 6 bases, leaving 9 bases between them. The CDR3 runs to 12 residues. The CDR3 loop reads CASSITGGEQYF. The DNA for the CDR3 is TGTGCCAGTAGTATTACGGGCGGCGAGCAGTACTTC.